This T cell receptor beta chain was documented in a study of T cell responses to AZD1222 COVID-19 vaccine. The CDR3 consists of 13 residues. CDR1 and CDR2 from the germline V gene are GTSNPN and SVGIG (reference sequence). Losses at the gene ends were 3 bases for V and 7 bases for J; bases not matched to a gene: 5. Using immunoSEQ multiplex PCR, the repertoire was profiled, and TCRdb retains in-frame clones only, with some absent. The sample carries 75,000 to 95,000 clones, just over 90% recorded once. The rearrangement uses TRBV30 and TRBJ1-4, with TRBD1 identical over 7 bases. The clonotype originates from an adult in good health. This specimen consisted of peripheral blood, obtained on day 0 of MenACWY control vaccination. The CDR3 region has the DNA TGTGCCTGGAGCGGACAGGTGGCTGAAAAACTGTTTTTT. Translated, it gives CAWSGQVAEKLFF. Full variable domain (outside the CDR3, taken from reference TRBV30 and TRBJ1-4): SQTIHQWPATLVQPVGSPLSLECTVEGTSNPNLYWYRQAAGRGLQLLFYSVGIGQISSEVPQNLSASRPQDRQFILSSKKLLLSDSGFYLCAWSGQVAEKLFFGSGTQLSVL.